This T cell receptor beta chain was retrieved from a study of T cells in localized non-small cell lung cancer. Generated by immunoSEQ multiplex PCR, the TCRdb table keeps only in-frame clones and is missing some. The sample includes over 25,000 clones, about 89% of them seen just once. The starting material was PBMCs, obtained before any cancer treatment. The source of this sequence is a man aged 35 to 70 with stage II lung adenocarcinoma.

This CDR3 is CASSTPRGTDTQYF. CDR3 nucleotides: TGTGCCAGTAGTACCCCCAGAGGCACAGATACGCAGTATTTT. The chain carries TRBV19 and TRBJ2-3; D gene ambiguous. This CDR3 comprises 14 residues. Germline CDR1 and CDR2: LNHDA and SQIVND (reference sequence). V lost 4 bases and J lost 1, with 9 bases in between.